The source of this T cell receptor beta chain is a study of T cell responses to AZD1222 COVID-19 vaccine listed by TCRdb under 2021. A note on the overall study: A total of around 240 trial participants underwent TCR sequencing, of whom some 210 received two doses of AZD1222 and about 25 received two doses of the MenACWY control vaccine. Enrollment into the trials was organized by age into subgroups of 18-55, 56-69 and 70-plus years, and those subgroups contained around 150, 28 and 57 TCR-sequenced participants, respectively. Results the study describes overall, beyond this receptor: Participants were mostly white British and included more females than males, and it was suggested by the authors that clonal diversity may have been underestimated. Epitopes outside the regions mutated in the B.1.351 and B.1.1.7 variants were reportedly recognized by nearly half of the unique spike-specific TCRs. Spike-specific TCR breadth and depth rose significantly after two AZD1222 doses compared with day 0 and with MenACWY recipients. In the small 56-69-year group, the increase in depth fell short of significance, most likely because of low power. Conclusions about previously exposed vaccinees are limited, since just five to seven AZD1222 recipients were seropositive for SARS-CoV-2 at baseline. Because no samples from the day 14 peak response were available, repertoires could be characterized only after the peak T cell response. The whole spike protein was spanned by vaccine-associated CD4 TCRs, and dominant responses were seen in regions 160-218 and 743-854.

The meaning of the sample's time point label: baseline before first vaccination. Samples from vaccinated people were obtained from the UK trials COV001 and COV002, which included a single-blind randomized controlled phase 2/3 trial of AZD1222 (ChAdOx1 nCoV-19) in healthy adults. Trial participant PBMC samples were collected at day 0 and day 28 after the second dose for TCRbeta chain sequencing. CDR1 and CDR2, per the germline V gene (reference sequence), are LNHNV and YYDKDF. Inclusive of the bounding cysteine and phenylalanine, the CDR3 is 12 residues long. Solely the CDR3 DNA is kept, with 36 bases framed from the first base. V gives up 2 bases and J gives up 7 bases, and the segment between their germline ends measures 8 bases. On this clone itself: Its antigen is currently not known.

The CDR3 regions of human TCRbeta chains were analyzed by immunosequencing. Turning to the authors' computational methods: TCRs in the repertoires were matched against a reference library of SARS-CoV-2-specific TCRs that had been generated with the MIRA antigen-specificity platform. Breadth was defined as the fraction of unique TCRs that were SARS-CoV-2-associated. Depth was defined as the fraction of total T cells that were SARS-CoV-2-associated. Using the MIRA data, each spike-specific TCR was mapped to the spike region that the TCR reacts to and placed in a CD4 or CD8 class. Log10-transformed breadth and depth values were compared by one-way ANOVA with Sidak's multiple comparisons tests. The clones in this table, taken by TCRdb from immuneACCESS, are in-frame only. Not every clone is retained; where verified, under half of the shortfall comes from an unresolved V gene, and the cause of the rest is unknown. D and trimming were read from the DNA, whereas the V and J calls and clone size are those reported in that table. This sample's table has entries for over 130,000 clones. Clones ranked in the top ten supply roughly 2% of the sample.

The TCR sequence derives from an adult in good health. The specimen was peripheral blood. Recombination linked TRBV15 to TRBJ1-2; TRBD1 might be the D gene, on 5 matching bases. The CDR3 reads as follows: CATSRQGGGYTF. The DNA reads TGTGCCACCAGCAGACAGGGTGGTGGCTACACCTTC.